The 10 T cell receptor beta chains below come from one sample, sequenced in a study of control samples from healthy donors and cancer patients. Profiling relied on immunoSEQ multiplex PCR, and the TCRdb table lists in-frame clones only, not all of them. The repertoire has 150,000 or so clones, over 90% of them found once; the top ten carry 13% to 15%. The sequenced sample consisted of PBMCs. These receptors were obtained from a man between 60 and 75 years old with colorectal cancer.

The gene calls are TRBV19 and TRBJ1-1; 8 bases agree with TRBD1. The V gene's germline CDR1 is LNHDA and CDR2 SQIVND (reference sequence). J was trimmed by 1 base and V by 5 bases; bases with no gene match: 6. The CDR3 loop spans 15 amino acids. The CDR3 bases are TGTGCCAGTAGTGAACGACAGGGGACGAACACTGAAGCTTTCTTT. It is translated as CASSERQGTNTEAFF.

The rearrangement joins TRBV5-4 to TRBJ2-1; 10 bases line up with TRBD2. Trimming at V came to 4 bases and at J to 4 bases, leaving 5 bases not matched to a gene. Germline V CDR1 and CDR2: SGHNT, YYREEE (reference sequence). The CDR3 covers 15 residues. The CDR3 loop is CASSRSGGSYNEQFF. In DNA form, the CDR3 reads TGTGCCAGCAGCCGTAGCGGGGGGTCATACAATGAGCAGTTCTTC.

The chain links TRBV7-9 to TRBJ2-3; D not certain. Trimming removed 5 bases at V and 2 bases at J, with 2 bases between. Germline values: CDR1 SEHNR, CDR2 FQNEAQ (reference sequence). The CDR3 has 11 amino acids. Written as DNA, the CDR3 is TGTGCCAGCAGCATCACAGATACGCAGTATTTT. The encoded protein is CASSITDTQYF.

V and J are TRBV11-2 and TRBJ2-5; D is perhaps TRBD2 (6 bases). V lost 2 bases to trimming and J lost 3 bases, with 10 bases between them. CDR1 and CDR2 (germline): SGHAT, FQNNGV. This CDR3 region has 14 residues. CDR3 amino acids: CASSLSWTKETQYF. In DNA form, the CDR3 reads TGTGCCAGCAGCTTATCTTGGACTAAAGAGACCCAGTACTTC.

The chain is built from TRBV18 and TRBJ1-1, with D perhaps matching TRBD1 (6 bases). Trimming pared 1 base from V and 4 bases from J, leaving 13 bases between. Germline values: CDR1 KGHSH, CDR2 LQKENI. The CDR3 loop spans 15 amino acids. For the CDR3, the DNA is TGTGCCAGCTCACCACGGGGGGGGGCCAGCACTGAAGCTTTCTTT. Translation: CASSPRGGASTEAFF. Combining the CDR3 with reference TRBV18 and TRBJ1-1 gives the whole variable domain NAGVMQNPRHLVRRRGQEARLRCSPMKGHSHVYWYRQLPEEGLKFMVYLQKENIIDESGMPKERFSAEFPKEGPSILRIQQVVRGDSAAYFCASSPRGGASTEAFFGQGTRLTVV.

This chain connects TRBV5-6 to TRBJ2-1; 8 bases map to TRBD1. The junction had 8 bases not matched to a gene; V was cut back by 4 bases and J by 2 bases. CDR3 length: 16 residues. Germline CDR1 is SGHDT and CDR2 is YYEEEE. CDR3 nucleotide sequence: TGTGCCAGCAGCACCAGACAGGGGTTGGCCTACAATGAGCAGTTCTTC. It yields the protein CASSTRQGLAYNEQFF.

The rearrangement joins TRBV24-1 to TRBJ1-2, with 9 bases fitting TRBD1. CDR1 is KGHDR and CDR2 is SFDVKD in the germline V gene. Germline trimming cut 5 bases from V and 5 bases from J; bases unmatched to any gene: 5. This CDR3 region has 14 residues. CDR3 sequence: CATSGGQGWYGYTF. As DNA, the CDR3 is TGTGCCACCAGTGGGGGACAGGGCTGGTATGGCTACACCTTC.

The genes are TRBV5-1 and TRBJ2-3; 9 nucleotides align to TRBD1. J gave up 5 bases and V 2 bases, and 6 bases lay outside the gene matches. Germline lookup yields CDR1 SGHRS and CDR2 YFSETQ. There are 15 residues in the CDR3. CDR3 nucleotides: TGCGCCAGCAGCTTCCTTGGACAGGGGCAAGATACGCAGTATTTT. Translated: CASSFLGQGQDTQYF.

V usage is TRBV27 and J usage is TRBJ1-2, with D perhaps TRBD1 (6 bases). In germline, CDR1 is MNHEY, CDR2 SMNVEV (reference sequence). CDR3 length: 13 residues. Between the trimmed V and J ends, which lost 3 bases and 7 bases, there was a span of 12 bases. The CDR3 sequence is CASSFWAGVGYTF. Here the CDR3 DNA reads TGTGCCAGCAGTTTTTGGGCAGGGGTTGGCTACACCTTC.

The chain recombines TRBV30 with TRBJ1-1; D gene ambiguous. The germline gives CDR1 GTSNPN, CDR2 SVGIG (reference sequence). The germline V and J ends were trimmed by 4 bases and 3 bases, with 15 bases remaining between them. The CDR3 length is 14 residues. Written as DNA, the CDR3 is TGTGCCTGGACCAGAGACTGGACGGACACTGAAGCTTTCTTT. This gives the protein CAWTRDWTDTEAFF.